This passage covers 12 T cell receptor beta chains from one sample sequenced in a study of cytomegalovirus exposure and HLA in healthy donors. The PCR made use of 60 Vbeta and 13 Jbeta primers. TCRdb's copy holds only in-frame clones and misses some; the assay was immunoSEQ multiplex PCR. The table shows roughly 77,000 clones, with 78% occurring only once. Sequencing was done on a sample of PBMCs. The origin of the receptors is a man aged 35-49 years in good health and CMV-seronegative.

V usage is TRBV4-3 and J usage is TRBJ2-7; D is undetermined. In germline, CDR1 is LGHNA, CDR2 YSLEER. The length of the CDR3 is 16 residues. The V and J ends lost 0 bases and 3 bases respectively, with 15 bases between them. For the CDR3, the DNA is TGCGCCAGCAGCCAAGATCGTTCGTCGAGGAACTACGAGCAGTACTTC. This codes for CASSQDRSSRNYEQYF.

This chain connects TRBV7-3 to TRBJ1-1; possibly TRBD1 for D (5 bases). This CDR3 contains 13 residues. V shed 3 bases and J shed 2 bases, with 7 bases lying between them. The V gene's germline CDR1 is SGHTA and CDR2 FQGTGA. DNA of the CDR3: TGTGCCAGCAGCTTCAGGGCCAACACTGAAGCTTTCTTT. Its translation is CASSFRANTEAFF.

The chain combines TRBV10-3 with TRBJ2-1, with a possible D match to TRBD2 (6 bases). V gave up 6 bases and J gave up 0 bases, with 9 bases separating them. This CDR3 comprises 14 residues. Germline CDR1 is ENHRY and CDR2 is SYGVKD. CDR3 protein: CAISGGSSYNEQFF. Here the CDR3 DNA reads TGTGCCATCAGCGGGGGAAGCTCCTACAATGAGCAGTTCTTC.

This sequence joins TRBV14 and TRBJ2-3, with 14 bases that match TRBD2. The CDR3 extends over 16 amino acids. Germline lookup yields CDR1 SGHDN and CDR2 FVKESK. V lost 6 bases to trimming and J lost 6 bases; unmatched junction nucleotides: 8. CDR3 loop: CASSQPGLAGVDTQYF. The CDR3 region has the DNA TGTGCCAGCAGTCAACCGGGACTAGCGGGAGTGGATACGCAGTATTTT.

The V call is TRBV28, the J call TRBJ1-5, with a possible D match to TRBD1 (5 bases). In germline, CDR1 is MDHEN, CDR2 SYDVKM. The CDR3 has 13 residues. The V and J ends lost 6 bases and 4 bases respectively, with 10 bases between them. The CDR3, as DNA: TGTGCCAGCAGCATGACAGAAAATCAGCCCCAGCATTTT. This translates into CASSMTENQPQHF.

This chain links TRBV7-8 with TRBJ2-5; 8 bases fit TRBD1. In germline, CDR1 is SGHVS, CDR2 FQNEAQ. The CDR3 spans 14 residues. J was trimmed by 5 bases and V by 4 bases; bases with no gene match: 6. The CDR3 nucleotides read TGTGCCAGCAGCTCCACAGGGGGTTGGGAGACCCAGTACTTC. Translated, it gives CASSSTGGWETQYF.

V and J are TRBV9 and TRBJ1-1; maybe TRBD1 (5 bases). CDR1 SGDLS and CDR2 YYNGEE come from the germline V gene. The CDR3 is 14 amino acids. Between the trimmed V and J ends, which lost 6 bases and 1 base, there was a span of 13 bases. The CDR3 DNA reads TGTGCCAGCACCCGTGGGGCTAAGAACACTGAAGCTTTCTTT. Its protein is CASTRGAKNTEAFF.

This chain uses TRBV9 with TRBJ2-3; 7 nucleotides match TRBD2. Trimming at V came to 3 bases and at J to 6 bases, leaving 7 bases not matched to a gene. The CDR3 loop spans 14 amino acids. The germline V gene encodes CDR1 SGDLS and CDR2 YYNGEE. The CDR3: CASSGIMGGDTQYF. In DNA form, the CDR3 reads TGTGCCAGCAGCGGGATTATGGGGGGGGATACGCAGTATTTT.

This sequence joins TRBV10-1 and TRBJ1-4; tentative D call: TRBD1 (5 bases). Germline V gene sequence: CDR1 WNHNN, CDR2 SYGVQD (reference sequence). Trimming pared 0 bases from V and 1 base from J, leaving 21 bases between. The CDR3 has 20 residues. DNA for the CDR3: TGCGCCAGCAGTGAGTCGAAAGTCGGGGGTCGGGCGGTAACTAATGAAAAACTGTTTTTT. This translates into CASSESKVGGRAVTNEKLFF.

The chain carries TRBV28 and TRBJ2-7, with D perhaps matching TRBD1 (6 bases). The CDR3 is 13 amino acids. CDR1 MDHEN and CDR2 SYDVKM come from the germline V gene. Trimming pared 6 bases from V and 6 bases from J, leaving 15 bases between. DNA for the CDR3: TGTGCCAGCAGACAACAACAGGGTAGCGAGCAGTACTTC. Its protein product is CASRQQQGSEQYF.

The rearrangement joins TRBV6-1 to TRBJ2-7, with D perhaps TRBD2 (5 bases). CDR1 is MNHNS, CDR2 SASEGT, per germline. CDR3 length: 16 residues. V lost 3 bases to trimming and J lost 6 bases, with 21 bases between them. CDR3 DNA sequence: TGTGCCAGCAGTGAGGTTTCGAACCTCCCAGGAGGCGAGCAGTACTTC. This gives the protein CASSEVSNLPGGEQYF.

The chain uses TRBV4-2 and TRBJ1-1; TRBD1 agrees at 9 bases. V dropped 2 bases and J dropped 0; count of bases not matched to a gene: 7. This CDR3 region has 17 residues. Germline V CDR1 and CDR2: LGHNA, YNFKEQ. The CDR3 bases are TGTGCCAGCAGCCAAACCGGGACAGGGTCCATGAACACTGAAGCTTTCTTT. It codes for CASSQTGTGSMNTEAFF.